Below are 22 T cell receptor beta chains sequenced from a single sample in a study of blood T cell repertoires in COVID-19. TCRdb keeps only in-frame clones here, not all; method: immunoSEQ multiplex PCR. The sample includes about 190,000 clones, nearly 90% of them seen just once. The sample was peripheral blood. The receptors shown here come from a man aged 50-59 years with acute or convalescent COVID-19.

The chain links TRBV5-1 to TRBJ1-5; perhaps TRBD1 as D (5 bases). V was pared by 0 bases and J by 2 bases, with 12 bases between. The V gene's germline CDR1 is SGHRS and CDR2 YFSETQ. The CDR3 consists of 16 residues. For the CDR3, the DNA is TGCGCCAGCAGCTTGGGGGGGGGAGGGGGCAATCAGCCCCAGCATTTT. This sequence encodes CASSLGGGGGNQPQHF. The full variable domain, rest sourced from reference TRBV5-1 and TRBJ1-5, is KAGVTQTPRYLIKTRGQQVTLSCSPISGHRSVSWYQQTPGQGLQFLFEYFSETQRNKGNFPGRFSGRQFSNSRSEMNVSTLELGDSALYLCASSLGGGGGNQPQHFGDGTRLSIL.

The chain joins TRBV30 to TRBJ1-2; TRBD1 might be the D (5 bases). The CDR3 spans 15 residues. Germline lookup yields CDR1 GTSNPN and CDR2 SVGIG (reference sequence). The V end lost 0 bases, the J end lost 4 bases, and 15 bases lay between the germline ends. The CDR3 protein is CAWSVGSGIGYGYTF. The CDR3 DNA is TGTGCCTGGAGTGTAGGCTCAGGGATCGGCTATGGCTACACCTTC.

The V call is TRBV13, the J call TRBJ2-1, with 7 bases that match TRBD1. The germline gives CDR1 PRHDT, CDR2 FYEKMQ (reference sequence). V lost 4 bases and J lost 0; bases outside the gene matches: 6. This CDR3 comprises 16 residues. The CDR3 DNA reads TGTGCCAGCAGCTCGGGACAGTTGACCTCCTACAATGAGCAGTTCTTC. Translated, it gives CASSSGQLTSYNEQFF.

The chain recombines TRBV7-2 with TRBJ2-1; TRBD2 agrees at 9 bases. Looked up from germline, CDR1 is SGHTA and CDR2 is FQGNSA. The CDR3 loop spans 15 amino acids. Germline trimming cut 4 bases from V and 10 bases from J; bases unmatched to any gene: 11. Written as DNA, the CDR3 is TGTGCCAGCAGCTCCTTAGCGGGAGCTCCGGCGGAGCAGTTCTTC. It is translated as CASSSLAGAPAEQFF.

J is TRBJ2-7 and V is TRBV6-5; D not resolved. From germline, CDR1 is MNHEY and CDR2 SVGAGI. The CDR3 runs to 14 residues. Trimming took off 2 bases at V and 4 bases at J, with 12 bases between the two ends. The CDR3: CASSYPRYPYEQYV. As DNA, the CDR3 is TGTGCCAGCAGTTACCCCAGGTATCCGTACGAGCAGTACGTC.

V usage is TRBV19 and J usage is TRBJ2-7; D not certain. V was cut by 5 bases and J by 1 base, with 9 bases left in between. CDR3 length: 13 residues. The germline CDR1 and CDR2 sequences are LNHDA and SQIVND (reference sequence). CDR3 DNA sequence: TGTGCCAGTAGTTTTTTCGGGTCCTACGAGCAGTACGTC. Residues: CASSFFGSYEQYV.

The V gene is TRBV27, the J gene TRBJ1-3; weak D call: TRBD1 (5 bases). CDR1 and CDR2 (germline): MNHEY, SMNVEV (reference sequence). This CDR3 comprises 15 residues. The ends were cut back, 2 bases at V and 2 bases at J, with 10 bases in the middle. This CDR3 is CASSLQGGAGNTIYF. CDR3 coding DNA: TGTGCCAGCAGTTTACAGGGTGGCGCTGGAAACACCATATATTTT.

The chain recombines TRBV29-1 with TRBJ2-5; possible D gene TRBD1, 6 bases. Germline assignment: CDR1 SQVTM and CDR2 ANQGSEA. V gave up 4 bases and J gave up 5 bases, with 14 bases separating them. The CDR3 sequence is 13 residues long. In DNA form, the CDR3 reads TGCAGCGTTGTACAGGGTCCAGATGAGACCCAGTACTTC. This encodes CSVVQGPDETQYF.

This chain uses TRBV5-1 with TRBJ2-3, with 8 bases lining up with TRBD2. Germline trimming cut 5 bases from V and 2 bases from J; bases unmatched to any gene: 1. CDR1 is SGHRS, CDR2 YFSETQ, per germline. The CDR3 consists of 13 residues. The CDR3 sequence: CASRRGDTDTQYF. CDR3 nucleotides: TGCGCCAGCAGGCGGGGGGACACAGATACGCAGTATTTT.

This clone has a single count. This rearrangement joins TRBV3-1 (or the pseudogene TRBV3-2) to TRBJ2-3; weak D call: TRBD2 (5 bases). The germline CDR1 and CDR2 sequences are LGHDT and YNNKEL (reference sequence). The V gene lost 2 bases and the J gene lost 0 bases, with 9 bases spanning the gap. CDR3 length: 15 residues. The CDR3 region has the DNA TGTGCCAGCAGCCAAACCCGGACTAGCACAGATACGCAGTATTTT. This encodes CASSQTRTSTDTQYF.

The rearrangement uses TRBV7-9 and TRBJ2-1; D might be TRBD2 (6 bases). This CDR3 is 12 amino acids long. V lost 5 bases, J lost 10 bases, and 12 bases lay in between. Germline V CDR1 and CDR2: SEHNR, FQNEAQ (reference sequence). CDR3 nucleotide sequence: TGTGCCAGCAGCCCCCGTGGGGGGGAGCAGTTCTTC. Its translation: CASSPRGGEQFF.

This clone appeared a single time. V and J are TRBV18 and TRBJ2-7; D is perhaps TRBD2 (5 bases). The germline gives CDR1 KGHSH, CDR2 LQKENI. The CDR3 runs 15 residues. V lost 1 base to trimming and J lost 2 bases, with 12 bases between them. The CDR3 DNA is TGTGCCAGCTCACCACGTCCCGGGGTTCCCTACGAGCAGTACTTC. This encodes CASSPRPGVPYEQYF. Combining the CDR3 with reference TRBV18 and TRBJ2-7 gives the whole variable domain NAGVMQNPRHLVRRRGQEARLRCSPMKGHSHVYWYRQLPEEGLKFMVYLQKENIIDESGMPKERFSAEFPKEGPSILRIQQVVRGDSAAYFCASSPRPGVPYEQYFGPGTRLTVT.

The chain links TRBV29-1 to TRBJ2-7, with D possibly matching TRBD2 (5 bases). Germline assignment: CDR1 SQVTM and CDR2 ANQGSEA. Trimming pared 4 bases from V and 4 bases from J, leaving 11 bases between. The CDR3 totals 12 residues. The CDR3 region is CSVGPGGYEQYF. In DNA, the CDR3 is TGCAGCGTTGGGCCAGGAGGATACGAGCAGTACTTC.

This clone has just one count. The chain employs TRBV5-4 and TRBJ1-2; TRBD1 agrees at 10 bases. Germline CDR1 SGHNT, CDR2 YYREEE (reference sequence). V shed 1 base and J 3 bases; nucleotides not matched to a gene: 3. This CDR3 has 15 residues. The CDR3 here is CASSLRGTGDYGYTF. CDR3 bases: TGTGCCAGCAGCTTGCGGGGGACAGGGGACTATGGCTACACCTTC.

This chain links TRBV7-9 with TRBJ2-3; the match to TRBD2 covers 14 bases. Losses at the gene ends were 5 bases for V and 5 bases for J; bases not matched to a gene: 9. Per the germline V gene, CDR1 is SEHNR and CDR2 is FQNEAQ (reference sequence). This CDR3 spans 17 amino acids. This chain's CDR3 is CASSPTSGGAFIDTQYF. In DNA, the CDR3 is TGTGCCAGCAGCCCGACTAGCGGGGGGGCCTTTATAGATACGCAGTATTTT.

V gene TRBV30 combines with J gene TRBJ1-1; D uncertain. The CDR3 extends over 12 amino acids. The germline CDR1 and CDR2 sequences are GTSNPN and SVGIG (reference sequence). With 0 bases removed from V and 2 bases from J, the gap between germline ends came to 4 bases. This CDR3 reads CAWSVSNTEAFF. In DNA, the CDR3 is TGTGCCTGGAGTGTTAGCAACACTGAAGCTTTCTTT.

This clone was found a few times. This chain links TRBV29-1 with TRBJ1-2; a weak D match, TRBD1 (5 bases). This CDR3 comprises 17 residues. V lost 3 bases and J lost 4, with 24 bases in between. Germline V gene lookup returns CDR1 SQVTM and CDR2 ANQGSEA. The chain's CDR3 is CSVDAPGTGGRSYGYTF. The CDR3 DNA reads as TGCAGCGTTGACGCTCCCGGGACCGGGGGTCGCTCCTATGGCTACACCTTC.

The chain recombines TRBV30 with TRBJ1-5; the D is unclear. From germline, CDR1 is GTSNPN and CDR2 SVGIG (reference sequence). The CDR3 sequence is 14 residues long. The ends were cut back, 0 bases at V and 5 bases at J, with 11 bases in the middle. The CDR3: CAWSVNANYQPQHF. In DNA, the CDR3 is TGTGCCTGGAGTGTAAATGCGAATTATCAGCCCCAGCATTTT.

This chain uses TRBV9 with TRBJ2-7; D is unclear. CDR3 length: 13 residues. The ends were cut back, 2 bases at V and 3 bases at J, with 9 bases in the middle. The V gene's germline CDR1 is SGDLS and CDR2 YYNGEE. The chain's CDR3 is CASSVKGDYEQYV. The CDR3 region has the DNA TGTGCCAGCAGCGTTAAAGGAGACTACGAGCAGTACGTC.

The chain uses TRBV2 and TRBJ2-3, with TRBD1 matching 10 bases. V gave up 6 bases and J gave up 8 bases; unmatched junction bases: 8. Germline CDR1 is SNHLY and CDR2 is FYNNEI. The CDR3 runs 14 residues. DNA for the CDR3: TGTGCCAGCAGGGGACAGGGGCCCTCCAGTACGCAGTATTTT. Amino acid sequence: CASRGQGPSSTQYF.

This chain connects TRBV9 to TRBJ2-3, with 9 bases lining up with TRBD1. Germline values: CDR1 SGDLS, CDR2 YYNGEE. This CDR3 spans 15 amino acids. J lost 3 bases, V lost 4 bases, and 6 bases had no gene match. The CDR3 DNA sequence: TGTGCCAGCAGCTCAACCGGACAGGGGACAGATACGCAGTATTTT. It specifies CASSSTGQGTDTQYF.

This chain uses TRBV27 with TRBJ1-4; TRBD1 matches at 8 bases. The V gene's germline CDR1 is MNHEY and CDR2 SMNVEV (reference sequence). This CDR3 region has 15 residues. J gave up 8 bases and V 8 bases, and 13 bases lay outside the gene matches. This CDR3 is CASSSRSGGKEKLFF. The CDR3 nucleotides are TGTGCCAGCTCCTCTAGGTCAGGGGGCAAGGAAAAACTGTTTTTT.